The next 24 T cell receptor beta chains were all read from a single sample in a study of blood T cell repertoires in COVID-19. Produced via immunoSEQ multiplex PCR; TCRdb's table is partial and in-frame only. The table shows 250,000 or so clones, with 83% occurring only once. Sequencing was done on a sample of PBMCs or T cells enriched from blood (not recorded which). These receptor sequences come from a woman aged 40 to 49 who had been exposed to COVID-19.

The chain carries TRBV7-2 and TRBJ2-5; 7 nucleotides agree with TRBD2. V lost 6 bases, J lost 1 base, and 2 bases stayed unmatched. Germline V gene data show CDR1 as SGHTA and CDR2 as FQGNSA. The CDR3 is 13 residues long. CDR3 nucleotides: TGTGCCAGCAGTCCGGGAGGCCAAGAGACCCAGTACTTC. Protein: CASSPGGQETQYF. The full variable domain, with the rest looked up from reference TRBV7-2 and TRBJ2-5, is GAGVSQSPSNKVTEKGKDVELRCDPISGHTALYWYRQSLGQGLEFLIYFQGNSAPDKSGLPSDRFSAERTGGSVSTLTIQRTQQEDSAVYLCASSPGGQETQYFGPGTRLLVL.

The gene calls are TRBV2 and TRBJ1-2; D gene unclear. The germline V gene encodes CDR1 SNHLY and CDR2 FYNNEI. The CDR3 has 14 amino acids. Trimming removed 4 bases from V and 8 bases from J, with 17 bases in between. The CDR3 DNA follows: TGTGCCAGCAGTGCCGATAACTTACCCTCGGGCTACACCTTC. Translation gives CASSADNLPSGYTF.

This chain joins TRBV6-1 and TRBJ1-3; no reliable D call. V lost 4 bases and J 0 bases, leaving 13 bases between the germline ends. This CDR3 region has 16 residues. Germline loops: CDR1 MNHNS, CDR2 SASEGT. The CDR3 DNA follows: TGTGCCAGCAGTGTAGTCCAGGCTACCTCTGGAAACACCATATATTTT. Translated: CASSVVQATSGNTIYF.

In this sample, this clone turned up once. The gene calls are TRBV7-2 and TRBJ1-4, with D possibly matching TRBD1 (5 bases). The V and J ends lost 1 base and 1 base respectively, with 7 bases between them. Germline V gene sequence: CDR1 SGHTA, CDR2 FQGNSA. The length of the CDR3 is 15 residues. The chain's CDR3 is CASSLGGGTNEKLFF. Written as DNA, the CDR3 is TGTGCCAGCAGCTTAGGGGGGGGAACTAATGAAAAACTGTTTTTT.

CDR3 sequence: CASSNQGGDLNTEAFF. In DNA form, the CDR3 reads TGCGCCAGCAGCAATCAAGGGGGGGATCTGAACACTGAAGCTTTCTTT. The V and J genes are TRBV5-1 and TRBJ1-1, with D perhaps TRBD1 (6 bases). CDR1 and CDR2 (germline): SGHRS, YFSETQ. The CDR3 length is 16 residues. Trimming took 4 bases from V and 0 from J, leaving 16 bases between them.

This chain uses TRBV7-2 with TRBJ2-5; a weak D match, TRBD1 (5 bases). The V and J ends lost 1 base and 5 bases respectively, with 14 bases between them. Germline CDR1 SGHTA, CDR2 FQGNSA. CDR3 size: 15 residues. The CDR3 region is CASSLDLGASETQYF. The CDR3, as DNA: TGTGCCAGCAGCTTAGATCTTGGGGCATCGGAGACCCAGTACTTC.

J is TRBJ1-1 and V is TRBV7-2, with D perhaps matching TRBD1 (5 bases). CDR1 is SGHTA, CDR2 FQGNSA, per germline. The CDR3 has 13 amino acids. The V end was cut by 1 base, the J end by 7 bases, with 10 bases between. The CDR3 region is CASSLGQGREAFF. The CDR3 DNA sequence: TGTGCCAGCAGCTTAGGGCAGGGCCGTGAAGCTTTCTTT.

V is TRBV5-1 and J is TRBJ1-1; 7 nucleotides align to TRBD1. Germline-derived CDR1 and CDR2 are SGHRS and YFSETQ. The CDR3 has 14 amino acids. V lost 1 base, J lost 1 base, and 1 base stayed unmatched. CDR3 loop: CASSLSGGNTEAFF. CDR3 sequence (DNA): TGCGCCAGCAGCTTGTCAGGGGGGAACACTGAAGCTTTCTTT.

This chain links TRBV10-2 with TRBJ1-1; weak D call: TRBD1 (5 bases). CDR3 length: 13 amino acids. Per germline, CDR1 WSHSY and CDR2 SAAADI. The V end lost 2 bases, the J end lost 2 bases, and 6 bases lay between the germline ends. CDR3 DNA: TGCGCCAGCAGTGAGACAGGAAACACTGAAGCTTTCTTT. This encodes CASSETGNTEAFF.

This clone was detected a few times. CDR3 amino acids: CASRGGVSNYGYTF. Written as DNA, the CDR3 is TGTGCCAGCAGGGGGGGGGTCTCTAACTATGGCTACACCTTC. The chain employs TRBV28 and TRBJ1-2, with D tentatively TRBD1 (5 bases). The germline V gene has CDR1 MDHEN and CDR2 SYDVKM. With 6 bases removed from V and 0 bases from J, the gap between germline ends came to 11 bases. CDR3 length: 14 amino acids.

This chain joins TRBV9 and TRBJ1-3, with D possibly matching TRBD1 (5 bases). Germline-derived CDR1 and CDR2 are SGDLS and YYNGEE. The germline V and J ends were trimmed by 4 bases and 4 bases, with 15 bases remaining between them. The CDR3 is 15 residues long. CDR3 sequence reads: CASSPTGGAGNTIYF. DNA of the CDR3: TGTGCCAGCAGCCCCACAGGTGGGGCCGGAAACACCATATATTTT. Together with reference TRBV9 and TRBJ1-3, the CDR3 gives the full variable domain: DSGVTQTPKHLITATGQRVTLRCSPRSGDLSVYWYQQSLDQGLQFLIQYYNGEERAKGNILERFSAQQFPDLHSELNLSSLELGDSALYFCASSPTGGAGNTIYFGEGSWLTVV.

The rearrangement joins TRBV28 to TRBJ1-2, with a possible D match to TRBD1 (6 bases). V dropped 7 bases and J dropped 4 bases, with 16 bases sitting between them. Per germline, CDR1 MDHEN and CDR2 SYDVKM. This CDR3 contains 14 residues. As DNA, the CDR3 is TGTGCCAGCATCCAAGGACAGACCTCCTATGGCTACACCTTC. Translating gives CASIQGQTSYGYTF.

The V gene is TRBV18, the J gene TRBJ1-1, with 12 bases fitting TRBD1. Germline V gene lookup returns CDR1 KGHSH and CDR2 LQKENI. J lost 3 bases, V lost 1 base, and 3 bases had no gene match. The CDR3 consists of 16 residues. The CDR3 DNA sequence: TGTGCCAGCTCACCACGGGACAGGGGGCGGTACACTGAAGCTTTCTTT. Its translation is CASSPRDRGRYTEAFF.

V usage is TRBV4-3 and J usage is TRBJ2-3; 8 bases agree with TRBD2. This CDR3 is 18 amino acids long. V lost 0 bases and J lost 1; bases outside the gene matches: 9. Germline V gives CDR1 LGHNA, CDR2 YSLEER. This CDR3 is CASSQDSRTSIGTDTQYF. The CDR3 DNA is TGCGCCAGCAGCCAAGATTCCCGGACTAGCATCGGCACAGATACGCAGTATTTT.

CDR3 coding DNA: TGTGCCTGGAGTTCGGGACATCAGGAGACCCAGTACTTC. This encodes CAWSSGHQETQYF. V is TRBV30 and J is TRBJ2-5; perhaps TRBD1 as D (6 bases). This CDR3 has 13 residues. Trimming shortened V by 2 bases and J by 5 bases, and 12 bases separated the two germline ends. Germline loops: CDR1 GTSNPN, CDR2 SVGIG (reference sequence).

This chain uses TRBV5-8 with TRBJ2-7, with D perhaps matching TRBD1 (6 bases). Germline V CDR1 and CDR2: SGHTS, YDEGEE. With 5 bases removed from V and 3 bases from J, the gap between germline ends came to 18 bases. The CDR3 is 15 residues long. CDR3 residues: CASSDDRSTFYEQYF. The CDR3 region has the DNA TGTGCCAGCAGTGACGACAGGTCGACGTTCTACGAGCAGTACTTC. The entire variable domain, with the rest obtained from reference TRBV5-8 and TRBJ2-7, is as follows: EAGVTQSPTHLIKTRGQQATLRCSPISGHTSVYWYQQALGLGLQFLLWYDEGEERNRGNFPPRFSGRQFPNYSSELNVNALELEDSALYLCASSDDRSTFYEQYFGPGTRLTVT.

The chain has TRBV5-1 and TRBJ2-3; D gene unclear. Germline CDR1 reads SGHRS; CDR2 reads YFSETQ. This CDR3 is 13 amino acids long. Trimming shortened V by 0 bases and J by 8 bases, and 10 bases separated the two germline ends. CDR3: CASSLGGDGTQYF. In DNA, the CDR3 is TGCGCCAGCAGCTTGGGCGGTGACGGTACGCAGTATTTT.

The chain couples TRBV9 to TRBJ2-3; possible D gene TRBD2, 5 bases. Germline V gene lookup returns CDR1 SGDLS and CDR2 YYNGEE. V was cut by 3 bases and J by 3 bases, with 20 bases left in between. This CDR3 comprises 17 residues. The CDR3 is CASSAISGYAVTDTQYF. CDR3 DNA sequence: TGTGCCAGCAGCGCAATCAGCGGTTACGCTGTAACAGATACGCAGTATTTT.

As for this clone: Distinct nucleotide sequences in the sample also encode this CDR3. The V and J genes are TRBV12-3 or TRBV12-4 and TRBJ1-5; 11 bases line up with TRBD1. V was clipped by 6 bases and J by 5 bases; unmatched bases: 0. The CDR3 has 13 residues. CDR3 in DNA: TGTGCCAGCAGGGGACAGGGGGATCAGCCCCAGCATTTT. It encodes CASRGQGDQPQHF.

This rearrangement joins TRBV7-9 to TRBJ1-6; 10 positions agree with TRBD1. The CDR3 has 18 amino acids. V shed 5 bases, J shed 5 bases, and the junction held 12 bases outside the gene matches. The germline V gene has CDR1 SEHNR and CDR2 FQNEAQ (reference sequence). CDR3 sequence (DNA): TGTGCCAGCAGCGTTAGGCCGGGACAGGGGCTTGATAATTCACCCCTCCACTTT. Its protein is CASSVRPGQGLDNSPLHF.

The chain uses TRBV5-5 and TRBJ1-1; weak D call: TRBD1 (5 bases). Germline V lookup: CDR1 SGHKS, CDR2 YYEKEE (reference sequence). V was shortened by 0 bases and J by 0 bases, with 12 bases between the two germline ends. The CDR3 spans 16 residues. As DNA, the CDR3 is TGTGCCAGCAGCTTGGTAGGGGCTGGCATGAACACTGAAGCTTTCTTT. It encodes CASSLVGAGMNTEAFF. The full variable domain, with the rest looked up from reference TRBV5-5 and TRBJ1-1, is DAGVTQSPTHLIKTRGQQVTLRCSPISGHKSVSWYQQVLGQGPQFIFQYYEKEERGRGNFPDRFSARQFPNYSSELNVNALLLGDSALYLCASSLVGAGMNTEAFFGQGTRLTVV.

V gene TRBV28 combines with J gene TRBJ1-4; D might be TRBD1 (5 bases). V was shortened by 6 bases and J by 6 bases, with 14 bases between the two germline ends. This CDR3 region has 14 residues. In germline, CDR1 is MDHEN, CDR2 SYDVKM. CDR3 protein: CASSLGGRDEKLFF. DNA for the CDR3: TGTGCCAGCAGCCTTGGGGGGAGGGATGAAAAACTGTTTTTT.

This chain uses TRBV5-1 with TRBJ1-3; 10 positions match TRBD1. Trimming removed 4 bases from V and 5 bases from J; junction bases left unmatched: 6. The CDR3 spans 15 residues. Germline V gene sequence: CDR1 SGHRS, CDR2 YFSETQ. For the CDR3, the DNA is TGCGCCAGCAGCGGCGGGACAGGGGCTCGAAACACCATATATTTT. Encoded protein: CASSGGTGARNTIYF. Full variable domain (missing parts from reference TRBV5-1 and TRBJ1-3): KAGVTQTPRYLIKTRGQQVTLSCSPISGHRSVSWYQQTPGQGLQFLFEYFSETQRNKGNFPGRFSGRQFSNSRSEMNVSTLELGDSALYLCASSGGTGARNTIYFGEGSWLTVV.

The rearrangement uses TRBV9 and TRBJ2-7, with 7 bases fitting TRBD1. This CDR3 is built from 16 residues. The V and J ends lost 1 base and 5 bases, in that order; junction bases with no gene match: 12. Per germline, CDR1 SGDLS and CDR2 YYNGEE. The CDR3 here is CASSVRTGDVTDEQYF. The DNA of the CDR3 is TGTGCCAGCAGCGTACGTACAGGGGATGTTACGGACGAGCAGTACTTC. The full variable domain, rest sourced from reference TRBV9 and TRBJ2-7, is DSGVTQTPKHLITATGQRVTLRCSPRSGDLSVYWYQQSLDQGLQFLIQYYNGEERAKGNILERFSAQQFPDLHSELNLSSLELGDSALYFCASSVRTGDVTDEQYFGPGTRLTVT.